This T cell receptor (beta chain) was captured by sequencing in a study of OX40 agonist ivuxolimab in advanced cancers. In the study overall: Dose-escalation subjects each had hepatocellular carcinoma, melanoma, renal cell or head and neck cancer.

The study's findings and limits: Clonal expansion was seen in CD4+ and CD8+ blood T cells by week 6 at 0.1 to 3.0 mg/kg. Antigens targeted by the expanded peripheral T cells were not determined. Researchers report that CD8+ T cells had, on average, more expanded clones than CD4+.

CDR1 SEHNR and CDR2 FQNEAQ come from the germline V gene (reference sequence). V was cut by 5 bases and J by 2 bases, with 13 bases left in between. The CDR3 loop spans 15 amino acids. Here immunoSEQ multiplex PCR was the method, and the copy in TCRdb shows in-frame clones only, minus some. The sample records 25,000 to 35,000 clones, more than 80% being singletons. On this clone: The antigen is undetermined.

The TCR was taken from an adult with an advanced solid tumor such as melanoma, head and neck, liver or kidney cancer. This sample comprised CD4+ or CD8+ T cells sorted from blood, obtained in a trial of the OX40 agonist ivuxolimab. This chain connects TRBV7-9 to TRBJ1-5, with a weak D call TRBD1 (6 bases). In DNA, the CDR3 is TGTGCCAGCAGCCTTACAGGGCTCGGCAATCAGCCCCAGCATTTT. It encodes CASSLTGLGNQPQHF.